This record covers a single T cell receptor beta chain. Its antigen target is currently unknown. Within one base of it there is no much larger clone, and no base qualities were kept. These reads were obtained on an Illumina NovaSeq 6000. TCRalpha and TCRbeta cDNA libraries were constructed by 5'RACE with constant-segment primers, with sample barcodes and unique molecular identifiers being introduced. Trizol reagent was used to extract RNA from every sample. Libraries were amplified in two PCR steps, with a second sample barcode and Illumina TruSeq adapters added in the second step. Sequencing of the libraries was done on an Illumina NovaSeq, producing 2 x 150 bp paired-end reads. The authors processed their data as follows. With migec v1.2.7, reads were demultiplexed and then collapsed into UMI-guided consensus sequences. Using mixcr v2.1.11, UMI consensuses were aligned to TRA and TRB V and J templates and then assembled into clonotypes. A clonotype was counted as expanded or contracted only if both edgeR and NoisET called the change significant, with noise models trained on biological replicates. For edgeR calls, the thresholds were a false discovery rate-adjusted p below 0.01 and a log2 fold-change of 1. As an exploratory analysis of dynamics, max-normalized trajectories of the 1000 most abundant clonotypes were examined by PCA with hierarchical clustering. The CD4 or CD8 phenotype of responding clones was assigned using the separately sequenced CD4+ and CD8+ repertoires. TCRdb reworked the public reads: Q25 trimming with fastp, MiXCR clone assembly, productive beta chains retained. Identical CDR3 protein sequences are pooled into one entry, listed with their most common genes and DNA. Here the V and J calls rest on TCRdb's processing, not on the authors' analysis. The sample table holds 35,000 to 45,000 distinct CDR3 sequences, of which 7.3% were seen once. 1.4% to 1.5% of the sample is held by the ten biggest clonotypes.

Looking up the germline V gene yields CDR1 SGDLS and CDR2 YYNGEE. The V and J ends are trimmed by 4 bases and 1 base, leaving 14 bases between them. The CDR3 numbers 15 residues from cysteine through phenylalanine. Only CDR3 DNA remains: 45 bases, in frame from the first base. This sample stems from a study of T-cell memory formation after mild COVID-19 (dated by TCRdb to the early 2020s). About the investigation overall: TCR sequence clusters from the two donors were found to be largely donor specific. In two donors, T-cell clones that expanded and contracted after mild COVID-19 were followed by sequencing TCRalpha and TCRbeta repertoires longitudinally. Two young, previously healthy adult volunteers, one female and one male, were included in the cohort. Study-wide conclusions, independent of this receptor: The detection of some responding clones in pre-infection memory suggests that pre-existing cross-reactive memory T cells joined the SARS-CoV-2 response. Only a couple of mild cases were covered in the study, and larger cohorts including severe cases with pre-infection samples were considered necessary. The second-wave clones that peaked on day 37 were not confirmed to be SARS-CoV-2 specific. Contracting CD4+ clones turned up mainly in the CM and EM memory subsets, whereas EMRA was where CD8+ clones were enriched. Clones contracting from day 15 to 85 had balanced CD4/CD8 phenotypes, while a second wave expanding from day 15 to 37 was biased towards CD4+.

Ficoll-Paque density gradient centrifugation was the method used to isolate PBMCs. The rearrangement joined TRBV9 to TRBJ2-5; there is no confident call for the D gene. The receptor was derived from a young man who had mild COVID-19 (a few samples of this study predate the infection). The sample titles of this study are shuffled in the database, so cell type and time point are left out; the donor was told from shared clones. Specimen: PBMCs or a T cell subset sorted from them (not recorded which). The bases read TGTGCCAGCAGCCTCTTAGGGATACGCCAAGAGACCCAGTACTTC. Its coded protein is CASSLLGIRQETQYF.